This TCR beta chain was found in a study of vaccination effects on CD4 cells after COVID-19. Method: immunoSEQ multiplex PCR; TCRdb's copy keeps in-frame clones and lacks some. The sample consists of roughly 57,000 clones, around 82% of them appearing once. Sequencing was preceded by expansion of antigen-specific CD4+ T cells with viral peptide pools in the ViraFEST assay. Culture lasted 10 days before CD4+ T cell isolation. The person was diagnosed with PCR-confirmed SARS-CoV-2 infection between March and December 2020. There are a few counts of this clone. Its antigen is not known. The CDR3 is 14 residues long. The germline V and J ends were trimmed by 5 bases and 10 bases, with 19 bases remaining between them. In germline, CDR1 is SGHTA, CDR2 FQGNSA.

This clonotype was sampled from a human donor who had a prior SARS-CoV-2 infection. The chain has TRBV7-2 and TRBJ2-3; D gene unclear. Sequenced here: CD4+ T cells from PBMCs cultured with HIV peptides, sampled before COVID-19 vaccination. Indicated subset: HIV-1 Nef peptide pool negative control/reference culture. CDR3 in DNA: TGTGCCAGCAGCCGCGTTCTGTCGGAAAGAGCGCAGTATTTT. Its translation: CASSRVLSERAQYF.